Here is one TCR beta chain with its context. Researchers ran the PCR with 60 Vbeta and 13 Jbeta primers. Per the original methods: In a later analysis, the count reached about 82 million unique TCR beta chains, with about 12 million shared. Only in-frame clones appear in the TCRdb table, and some are missing; sequencing was by immunoSEQ multiplex PCR. That table is the source of V, J and clone size, and D and trimming were worked out from the DNA. Of about 150,000 clones in the sample, roughly 80% were seen once. Germline CDR1 reads SGHRS; CDR2 reads YFSETQ. This CDR3 is built from 15 residues. V lost 1 base and J 4 bases, leaving 14 bases between the germline ends. This specimen belongs to a study of cytomegalovirus exposure and HLA in healthy donors.

The sample was PBMCs. The TCR originated in a woman between 40 and 55 years old in good health and CMV-seropositive. This chain uses TRBV5-1 with TRBJ1-1, with a possible D match to TRBD1 (5 bases). CDR3 protein: CASSLLMGRGTEAFF. DNA of the CDR3: TGCGCCAGCAGCTTGTTAATGGGGAGGGGCACTGAAGCTTTCTTT.